The T cell receptor (beta chain) under discussion was sequenced for a study of cytomegalovirus exposure and HLA in healthy donors listed by TCRdb under 2017. Turning to the overall study: A later analysis indicated that the 90 to 150 validation repertoires were generated on the platform also employed for the 670 or so repertoires of the first cohort. The study aimed to test whether signatures of past pathogen exposure could be identified by cataloging public T cell receptors. Along with the 666-subject first cohort, a separate validation cohort of 120 different subjects was used. To predict cytomegalovirus infection status, the study combined high-throughput TCR immunosequencing, statistical association of individual TCRs with disease status, and machine learning.

The donors belonged to the validation cohort of about 120 subjects, which was separate from the roughly 700-subject first cohort. Paper-wide results and their limitations: Most TCR sequences were seen in very few donors, while some public TCRs were found in many individuals. The authors suggested that the approach could potentially be generalized to other disease states and immunological phenotypes. In the study, some 180 TCR beta chains were listed as associated with cytomegalovirus. A later analysis had no HLA typing for the validation cohort, so co-occurrence there was scored across all 110 or so repertoires. Subsequent analysis determined that TCRs grouped into clusters in the first cohort also showed a tendency toward co-occurrence across the 130 or so validation repertoires, and approximately 94% of cluster scores exceeded 0. Cytomegalovirus status was reported to be diagnosed by the classifier with high specificity and sensitivity in both the original and validation cohorts. Three of the identified cytomegalovirus-associated TCR beta chains were confirmed in vitro to be specific for cytomegalovirus antigens.

With regard to this clone: The antigen it recognizes is unknown. No base quality values were provided; no much bigger clone lies one nucleotide off.

Library prep was done by the immunoSEQ multiplex PCR assay. In the source study's methods: A statistical classification framework was built to diagnose cytomegalovirus status from the catalog of TCR beta chain sequences. TCRdb limited this immuneACCESS table to in-frame rearrangements with V and J called. A share of clones is missing; checked studies link under half to unresolved V genes, and the rest is unexplained. The V and J calls and clone size are taken from that table; D and trimming were inferred from the DNA. The sample table records 220,000 or so clones; over 80% of these occur just once. The leading ten clones occupy more than 13% of the sample. The trim is 2 bases for V and 0 bases for J, with a gap of 9 bases between the germline ends. Inclusive of the bounding cysteine and phenylalanine, the CDR3 is 14 residues long. The only DNA kept is the CDR3, 42 bases in frame from the first base. According to the germline V gene (reference sequence), CDR1 reads SGHKS and CDR2 reads YYEKEE.

The source of this sequence is a woman in her thirties in good health and CMV-seropositive. The sequenced material came from PBMCs. The chain was built from TRBV5-5 and TRBJ2-7, and possibly TRBD1, on 6 matching bases. The nucleotides read TGTGCCAGCAGCTTCAGGGGCAGCTCCTACGAGCAGTACTTC. This gives the protein CASSFRGSSYEQYF.